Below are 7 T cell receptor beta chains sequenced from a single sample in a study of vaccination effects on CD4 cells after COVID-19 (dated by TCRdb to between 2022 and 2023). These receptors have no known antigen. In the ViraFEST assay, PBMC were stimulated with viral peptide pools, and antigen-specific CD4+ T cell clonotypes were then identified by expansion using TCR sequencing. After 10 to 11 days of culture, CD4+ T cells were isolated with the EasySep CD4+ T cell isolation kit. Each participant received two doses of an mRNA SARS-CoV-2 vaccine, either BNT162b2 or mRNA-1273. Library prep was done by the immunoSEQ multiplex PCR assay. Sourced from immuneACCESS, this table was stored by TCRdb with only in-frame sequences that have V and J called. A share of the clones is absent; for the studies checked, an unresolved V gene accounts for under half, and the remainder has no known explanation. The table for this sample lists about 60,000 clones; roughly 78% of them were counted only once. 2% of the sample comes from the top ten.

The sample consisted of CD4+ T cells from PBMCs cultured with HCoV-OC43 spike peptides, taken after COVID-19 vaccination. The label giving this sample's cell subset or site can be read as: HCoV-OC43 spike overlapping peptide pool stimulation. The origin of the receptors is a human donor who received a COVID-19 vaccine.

The CDR3 coding sequence is TGCGCCAGCAGCTTGGGGTTAGCGGGGGATAGCACAGATACGCAGTATTTT. Translating gives CASSLGLAGDSTDTQYF. The rearrangement uses TRBV5-1 and TRBJ2-3; 9 bases match TRBD2. The junction had 5 bases not matched to a gene; V was cut back by 0 bases and J by 0 bases. The CDR3 is 17 residues long. From germline, CDR1 is SGHRS and CDR2 YFSETQ.

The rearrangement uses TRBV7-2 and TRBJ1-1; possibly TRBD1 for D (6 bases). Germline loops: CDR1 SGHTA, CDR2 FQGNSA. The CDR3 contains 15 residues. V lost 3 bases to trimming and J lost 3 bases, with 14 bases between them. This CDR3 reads CASSFAGEVYTEAFF. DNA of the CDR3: TGTGCCAGCAGCTTTGCAGGGGAAGTCTACACTGAAGCTTTCTTT.

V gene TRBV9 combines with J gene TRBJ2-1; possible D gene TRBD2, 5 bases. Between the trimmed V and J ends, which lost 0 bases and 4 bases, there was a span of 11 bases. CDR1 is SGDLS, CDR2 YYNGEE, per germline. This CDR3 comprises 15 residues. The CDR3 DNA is TGTGCCAGCAGCGTAGTGGGTACTAGTTACAATGAGCAGTTCTTC. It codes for CASSVVGTSYNEQFF.

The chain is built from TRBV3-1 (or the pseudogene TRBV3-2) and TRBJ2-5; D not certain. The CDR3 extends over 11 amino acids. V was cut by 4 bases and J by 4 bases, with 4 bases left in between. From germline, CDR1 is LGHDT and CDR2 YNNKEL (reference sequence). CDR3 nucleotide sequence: TGTGCCAGCAGCCGGGCAGAGACCCAGTACTTC. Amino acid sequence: CASSRAETQYF.

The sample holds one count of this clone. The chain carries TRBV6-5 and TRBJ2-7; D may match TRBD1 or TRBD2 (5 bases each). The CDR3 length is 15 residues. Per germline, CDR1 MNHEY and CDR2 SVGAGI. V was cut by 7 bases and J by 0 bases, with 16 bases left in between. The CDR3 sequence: CASTERGYSSYEQYV. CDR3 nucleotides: TGTGCCAGCACAGAGAGGGGATACAGCTCCTACGAGCAGTACGTC.

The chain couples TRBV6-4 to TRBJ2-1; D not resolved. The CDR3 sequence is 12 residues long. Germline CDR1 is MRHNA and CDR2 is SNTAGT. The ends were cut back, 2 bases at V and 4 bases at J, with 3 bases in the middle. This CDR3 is CASSDEYNEQFF. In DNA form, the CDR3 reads TGTGCCAGCAGTGACGAGTACAATGAGCAGTTCTTC.

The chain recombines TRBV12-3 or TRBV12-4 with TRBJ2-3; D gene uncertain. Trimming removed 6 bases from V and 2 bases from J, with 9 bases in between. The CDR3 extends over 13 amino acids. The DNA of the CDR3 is TGTGCCAGCAGCCCCGTGGTCACAGATACGCAGTATTTT. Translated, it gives CASSPVVTDTQYF.